This T cell receptor (beta chain) was obtained from a study of T cells in pancreatic ductal adenocarcinoma. The selected patients with pancreatic ductal adenocarcinoma had surgery but no neoadjuvant therapy. The CDR3 spans 15 residues. J was trimmed by 6 bases and V by 7 bases; bases with no gene match: 10. The germline gives CDR1 MDHEN, CDR2 SYDVKM. TCRdb keeps only in-frame clones here, not all; method: immunoSEQ multiplex PCR. This sample has 15,000 to 20,000 clones; roughly 86% occur once, and the top ten carry 0.94%. The chain has TRBV28 and TRBJ2-2, with 8 bases lining up with TRBD1. The source is a human donor with pancreatic ductal adenocarcinoma. The sequencing sample was made of PBMCs. The CDR3 DNA follows: TGTGCCAGCAAGGCCGGGACAGGTGAATCCGGGGAGCTGTTTTTT. Its translation is CASKAGTGESGELFF.